Listed below are T cell receptor beta chains from one sample, sequenced in a study of T-cell reconstitution after alpha-beta-depleted transplantation in children. Via MiXCR, TCRdb re-called the PCR reads, giving one row per CDR3 protein. This table has hundreds of thousands of distinct CDR3 sequences, approximately 9.8% appearing once. The specimen comprised PBMCs from the stem cell graft donor, sampled from the stem cell graft. All receptors come from a human donor who donated a stem cell graft to a child with SCID. Each CDR3 is given with its conserved first and last residue. The D gene is left open where the match is weak. Where a row states a size, it is once, few, many or the class of an expanded clone; other rows omit it.

d_gene: NA; j_gene: TRBJ1-1; v_gene: TRBV29-1; abundance: many; CDR3aa: CSVLRTNTEAFF; CDR3nt: TGCAGCGTTCTAAGGACGAACACTGAAGCTTTCTTT
d_gene: NA; j_gene: TRBJ2-2; v_gene: TRBV6-1; abundance: NA; CDR3aa: CASRVPVGDTGELFF; CDR3nt: TGTGCCAGCAGGGTCCCTGTGGGTGACACCGGGGAGCTGTTTTTT
d_gene: TRBD1; j_gene: TRBJ2-3; v_gene: TRBV6-1; abundance: NA; CDR3aa: CASSQQGADTQYF; CDR3nt: TGTGCCAGCAGTCAACAGGGGGCGGATACGCAGTATTTT
d_gene: NA; j_gene: TRBJ2-1; v_gene: TRBV5-1; abundance: many; CDR3aa: CASSLAASLDEQFF; CDR3nt: TGCGCCAGCAGCTTGGCGGCATCCCTGGATGAGCAGTTCTTC
d_gene: NA; j_gene: TRBJ2-3; v_gene: TRBV20-1; abundance: few; CDR3aa: CSARGEGTIDTQYF; CDR3nt: TGCAGTGCCCGGGGAGAGGGCACTATAGATACGCAGTATTTT
d_gene: TRBD2; j_gene: TRBJ2-3; v_gene: TRBV7-3; abundance: NA; CDR3aa: CASSTGTSGLDTQYF; CDR3nt: TGTGCCAGCAGCACCGGGACTAGCGGTTTGGATACGCAGTATTTT
d_gene: NA; j_gene: TRBJ1-6; v_gene: TRBV12-3/TRBV12-4; abundance: many; CDR3aa: CASSPRSGANSPLHF; CDR3nt: TGTGCCAGCAGCCCTAGGTCAGGGGCTAATTCACCCCTCCACTTT
d_gene: NA; j_gene: TRBJ2-2; v_gene: TRBV5-1; abundance: NA; CDR3aa: CASSLRRGNTGELFF; CDR3nt: TGCGCCAGCAGCTTGCGGAGAGGGAACACCGGGGAGCTGTTTTTT
d_gene: NA; j_gene: TRBJ2-7; v_gene: TRBV19; abundance: few; CDR3aa: CASSTDKVNEQYF; CDR3nt: TGTGCCAGTAGTACCGACAAGGTGAACGAGCAGTACTTC
d_gene: TRBD1; j_gene: TRBJ2-7; v_gene: TRBV7-8; abundance: few; CDR3aa: CASRQGSYEQYF; CDR3nt: TGTGCCAGCAGACAGGGGTCCTACGAGCAGTACTTC
d_gene: NA; j_gene: TRBJ2-2; v_gene: TRBV3-1; abundance: few; CDR3aa: CASSRQTSPNTGELFF; CDR3nt: TGTGCCAGCAGCCGCCAAACTAGCCCGAACACCGGGGAGCTGTTTTTT
d_gene: NA; j_gene: TRBJ2-1; v_gene: TRBV6-5; abundance: many; CDR3aa: CASSYVTGNPEYNEQFF; CDR3nt: TGTGCCAGCAGTTACGTGACAGGAAACCCAGAATACAATGAGCAGTTCTTC
d_gene: TRBD2; j_gene: TRBJ2-1; v_gene: TRBV9; abundance: NA; CDR3aa: CASSGGGSSYNEQFF; CDR3nt: TGTGCCAGCAGCGGCGGGGGAAGCTCCTACAATGAGCAGTTCTTC